Here is one T cell receptor (beta chain) with its context. This clone was seen only a few times. The clone's antigen remains unknown. No base qualities exist here, and no much larger clone lies one base off it. The sample belongs to a study of cytomegalovirus exposure and HLA in healthy donors (dated by TCRdb to the late 2010s). Turning to the overall study: According to an earlier analysis of 587 of the donors, some 180 million T cells yielded some 110 million unique TCR beta sequences and around 300 Gb of sequence data. An early release covering roughly 580 HLA-typed donors comprised approximately 290 gigabases of sequencing data and around 80 million unique TCR sequences. The genetic ancestry cluster associated with self-reported Caucasian donors included 81% of the roughly 360 genotyped donors. The aim of the study was to test whether cataloging public T cell receptors could identify signatures of past pathogen exposure. The T cell repertoires of 666 subjects were profiled by immunosequencing and related to cytomegalovirus serostatus. Along with the approximately 670-subject first cohort, a separate validation cohort of over 90 different subjects was used. To predict cytomegalovirus infection status, the study combined high-throughput TCR immunosequencing, statistical association of individual TCRs with disease status, and machine learning. In a later analysis, previously published TCR beta repertoires from about 670 donors were re-analyzed and high-resolution HLA genotyping was added so that TCR occurrence patterns could be studied. Rather than using new phenotypic data, the later analysis identified candidate immune exposures from TCR beta sequences and from how often those sequences occurred across donors. To decide whether each TCR beta V gene segment behaved as functional or pseudogenic, an earlier analysis of nearly 600 of the donors relied on high-throughput TCR beta sequencing. Donor age, sex, ethnicity and CMV serostatus were compiled together with the repertoire data. A later genetic analysis used genome-wide SNP genotypes for 398 of the 666 donors, treating that subset as a discovery cohort. Every repertoire in the discovery cohort had been generated on one and the same sequencing platform. Class I and class II HLA loci were covered by the typing at four-digit resolution. Typing coverage differed by locus: A, B, C, DRB1 and DQB1 were typed in about 629-630 donors, DQA1 in approximately 520, DPA1 in around 580, and DPB1 in roughly 470. Roughly 5 DR-DQ haplotypes were handled as single units for association and clustering because linkage in the cohort was strong. Among 300 to 450 genotyped donors of the cohort, an average of about 240,000 unique TCR beta nucleotide sequences were sequenced per donor, roughly 18% of them non-productive.

The cohort was made up of 666 healthy bone marrow donors. Cohort members were all nominally healthy when sampled, although unrecorded immune exposures were likely present. The donor tested CMV seronegative, placing the donor among the approximately 360 seronegative members of the cohort. A peripheral blood sample was collected from each donor, and TCR beta sequencing was performed on peripheral blood mononuclear cells. The Qiagen DNeasy Blood Extraction Kit was used to extract genomic DNA from the blood cell samples. The study at large found these results: Because HLA typing was unavailable for some donors at each locus, only the typed subset was used in association tests. Strong co-occurrence of HLA alleles, especially DR and DQ, made assigning TCR associations to individual alleles difficult. According to a later analysis, parvovirus B19, influenza, CMV and Epstein-Barr virus appeared linked to several top co-occurrence clusters. A further reported finding was that TCR beta sequences accurately predicted the HLA-A and HLA-B alleles for most subjects in the first cohort. Correlated functional status among segregating V segments might reflect linkage disequilibrium, but an unknown experimental factor could not be ruled out. A later genetic analysis associated a missense DCLRE1C variant with V-gene and J-gene trimming of TCR beta chains, and an independent cohort replicated the association. A later analysis found that most CMV-associated TCR beta chains appeared HLA-restricted, with HLA associations seemingly driven largely by CMV exposure. Broadly in line with IMGT annotations, most TCR beta V segments showed up in productive rearrangements about 87% or about 30% of the time in an earlier analysis of under 700 of the donors. In a later analysis, HLA-associated TCR beta chains were found to be more clonally expanded and to have lower generation probabilities than equally common non-associated chains. Specific HLA alleles were associated with roughly 16,000 TCR beta sequences at a false discovery rate of 0.05 in a later analysis. Most TCR sequences were observed very rarely across donors, whereas some public TCRs were present in many individuals. It was suggested by the authors that the approach could potentially be generalized to other disease states and immunological phenotypes. The presence/absence analyses assumed that sequencing depth was roughly uniform across donors, and that assumption may not be true. The earlier analysis of about 600 of the donors excluded fewer than 20 rarely observed V segments, including chromosome 9 orphons, because counts were too low. A few of the identified cytomegalovirus-associated TCR beta chains were confirmed in vitro to be specific for cytomegalovirus antigens. A later analysis found that TCR association rates varied across HLA loci, with DRB1 alleles showing the most associated TCRs and HLA-C alleles the fewest. In the study, some 160 TCR beta chains were listed as associated with cytomegalovirus. A cluster of highly shared sequence variants was judged likely to represent a technical artifact of the sequencing pipeline. In both the original and validation cohorts, the classifier was reported to diagnose cytomegalovirus status with high specificity and sensitivity. CMV serostatus was the only immune exposure information available for the cohort. A later genetic analysis reported fewer N-insertions in productive TCRs among donors in an Asian-associated ancestry cluster than the 666-donor mean. Only TCR beta chains were sequenced in this cohort, and the absence of alpha or paired-chain data limited detectable features.

The library was obtained by the immunoSEQ multiplex PCR assay. The multiplex PCR relied on a mix of 60 forward primers for TCR Vbeta segments and 13 reverse primers for TCR Jbeta segments. The CDR3 region of rearranged TCR beta genes was amplified from genomic DNA by a multiplex PCR assay. The Illumina HiSeq System was used to sequence the amplified TCR beta libraries as 87-base-pair reads. The original pipeline was this. A later analysis tallied about 77 million unique TCR beta chains across the 550 to 850 repertoires, and approximately 11 million of those chains were shared by two or more donors. To remove PCR and sequencing errors, raw reads were error-corrected and collapsed into unique sequences using a nearest-neighbor algorithm that merged closely related sequences. V, D and J gene segments were assigned by aligning CDR3 sequences to IMGT reference sequences. Each retained sequence needed at least a six-nucleotide match to both a V gene segment and a J gene segment. A rearrangement counted as productive if the CDR3 had no stop codons and remained in frame with V and J, and every other rearrangement counted as non-productive. CDR3 was defined according to IMGT convention as the region running from the second conserved V-encoded cysteine to the conserved J-encoded phenylalanine. Sequences without an unambiguous match to a single V gene segment were excluded from the earlier analysis of almost 600 of the donors. In an earlier analysis of 450 to 700 of the donors, V segments were called functional above 56.7% productive rearrangements and were called segregating when the between-donor standard deviation exceeded 5%. A statistical classification framework was developed to diagnose cytomegalovirus status using the catalog of TCR beta chain sequences. A later analysis assigned V and J genes by comparing TCR nucleotide sequences with IMGT/GENE-DB human TR gene sequences. In a later analysis, CDR3 sequences and most-parsimonious VDJ recombination scenarios were assigned using the TCRdist pipeline. In a later analysis, each TCR beta chain was defined by its CDR3 amino acid sequence together with its V-gene family, and reads lacking a unique V-gene family were excluded. To address suspected cross-contamination and a sequencing artifact, a later analysis removed a few hundred highly shared, low-generation-probability nucleotide sequences. In a later analysis, a clonal expansion index for each public chain was calculated from normalized within-repertoire ranks of inferred template counts. In a later analysis, generation probabilities were computed with a VDJ recombination model fitted to out-of-frame rearrangements, and the resulting probabilities were checked against IGoR. A later analysis scored TCR-TCR, TCR-HLA and TCR-CMV co-occurrence with hypergeometric tests, applying a repertoire-size bias correction to TCR pairs. A later analysis estimated false discovery rates by permuting HLA or CMV assignments 20 times. A later analysis grouped co-occurring TCRs with DBSCAN, adding TCRdist sequence similarity when clustering within HLA-allele-positive subsets. For co-occurrence clustering, repertoires with fewer than 30,000 or more than 120,000 public chains were excluded, along with several repertoires with anomalous nucleotide sharing. TCRdb carries this immuneACCESS record with in-frame sequences only. Its versions omit some clonotypes, under half of them owing to an unresolved V gene in the studies checked, with the rest unexplained. V, J and clone size reflect that table, while D and trimming were determined from the DNA. Within this sample are 85,000 to 100,000 clones, with about 80% of them counted one time only. The top ten clones comprise about 3.3% of the sample.

This receptor was obtained from a middle-aged man in good health and CMV-seronegative. Sequencing was performed on PBMCs.

The CDR3 sequence is CASSLYSSYNSPLHF. The DNA is TGTGCCAGCAGCTTGTACAGCTCCTATAATTCACCCCTCCACTTT. The chain links TRBV5-6 with TRBJ1-6; the D gene identity is not certain. In the germline V gene, CDR1 corresponds to SGHDT and CDR2 to YYEEEE. V is pared back by 1 base and J by 0 bases, with 5 bases lying between the germline termini. The CDR3 goes from the cysteine to the phenylalanine over 15 residues. The CDR3 DNA has 45 bases and is translated from base 1.